A single sample gave rise to the 23 T cell receptor beta chains below, sequenced in a study of cytomegalovirus exposure and HLA in healthy donors. The PCR ran on 60 Vbeta and 13 Jbeta primers. Assay used: immunoSEQ multiplex PCR; TCRdb lists only in-frame clones, some missing. The data show about 190,000 clones, with 70% to 85% seen just once and about 3% held by the top ten. The specimen sequenced was PBMCs. Every receptor here comes from a man aged 35-49 years in good health and CMV-seropositive.

This clone was seen once. In nucleotides, the CDR3 is TGCGCCAGCAGCCGGGGACAGGAATTGAACACTGAAGCTTTCTTT. Amino acid sequence: CASSRGQELNTEAFF. The chain links TRBV5-1 to TRBJ1-1; 8 bases match TRBD1. Germline V lookup: CDR1 SGHRS, CDR2 YFSETQ. Trimming removed 4 bases from V and 0 bases from J; junction bases left unmatched: 5. This CDR3 contains 15 residues.

The chain carries TRBV14 and TRBJ2-3, with no clear D. The V gene's germline CDR1 is SGHDN and CDR2 FVKESK. The CDR3 is 16 amino acids. Trimming cost V 4 bases and J 0 bases, with 14 bases left between them. This CDR3 reads CASSPQSLISTDTQYF. CDR3 sequence (DNA): TGTGCCAGCAGCCCTCAAAGCTTGATTAGCACAGATACGCAGTATTTT.

This chain links TRBV5-1 with TRBJ2-6, with no clear D. This CDR3 is 14 amino acids long. Looked up from germline, CDR1 is SGHRS and CDR2 is YFSETQ. Trimming cost V 3 bases and J 2 bases, with 6 bases left between them. The DNA of the CDR3 is TGCGCCAGCAGCTCACCAGCTGGGGCCAACGTCCTGACTTTC. This sequence encodes CASSSPAGANVLTF.

This sequence joins TRBV5-4 and TRBJ2-5; D gene uncertain. CDR1 and CDR2 from the germline V gene are SGHNT and YYREEE (reference sequence). V gave up 0 bases and J gave up 2 bases, with 8 bases separating them. There are 14 residues in the CDR3. CDR3: CASSLAHLQETQYF. CDR3 DNA: TGTGCCAGCAGCTTGGCCCACTTGCAAGAGACCCAGTACTTC.

This clone was picked up a small number of times. This sequence joins TRBV4-2 and TRBJ2-1; 13 bases line up with TRBD2. Trimming at V came to 0 bases and at J to 5 bases, leaving 4 bases not matched to a gene. The germline gives CDR1 LGHNA, CDR2 YNFKEQ. The CDR3 extends over 17 amino acids. The CDR3: CASSQDTSGRAHNEQFF. DNA for the CDR3: TGTGCCAGCAGCCAAGATACTAGCGGGAGGGCCCACAATGAGCAGTTCTTC.

This chain links TRBV28 with TRBJ1-2; perhaps TRBD1 as D (6 bases). CDR1 is MDHEN, CDR2 SYDVKM, per germline. The CDR3 runs to 14 residues. V gave up 7 bases and J gave up 5 bases, with 17 bases separating them. Here the CDR3 reads CASIPGRGRYGYTF. The CDR3 DNA sequence: TGTGCCAGCATTCCCGGCAGGGGCCGGTATGGCTACACCTTC.

V and J are TRBV5-1 and TRBJ2-1; 9 bases are a match to TRBD2. CDR3 size: 15 residues. Germline lookup yields CDR1 SGHRS and CDR2 YFSETQ. With V trimmed by 1 base and J by 5 bases, 4 bases remained unmatched. CDR3 coding DNA: TGCGCCAGCAGCTTGCCGACTAGCGGAGACAATGAGCAGTTCTTC. Translation gives CASSLPTSGDNEQFF.

V is TRBV5-6 and J is TRBJ2-1; TRBD2 is a possible D gene (6 bases). This CDR3 has 13 residues. CDR1 is SGHDT, CDR2 YYEEEE, per germline. Between the trimmed V and J ends, which lost 4 bases and 3 bases, there was a span of 8 bases. CDR3 sequence reads: CASSPDYYNEQFF. DNA for the CDR3: TGTGCCAGCAGCCCGGACTACTACAATGAGCAGTTCTTC.

The V call is TRBV5-4, the J call TRBJ2-7, with a weak D call TRBD1 (5 bases). The germline CDR1 and CDR2 sequences are SGHNT and YYREEE (reference sequence). The CDR3 extends over 17 amino acids. V was shortened by 0 bases and J by 2 bases, with 18 bases between the two germline ends. The CDR3 bases are TGTGCCAGCAGCTTGGACCCCGGACAACCCGATACCTACGAGCAGTACTTC. Translating it yields CASSLDPGQPDTYEQYF.

This chain uses TRBV19 with TRBJ2-6; D is perhaps TRBD1 (6 bases). Trimming removed 11 bases at V and 2 bases at J, with 22 bases between. This CDR3 is built from 17 residues. CDR1 and CDR2 (germline): LNHDA, SQIVND (reference sequence). The CDR3 DNA follows: TGTGCCTCCTTAACCCGGGACGGGACACCTGGGGCCAACGTCCTGACTTTC. It specifies CASLTRDGTPGANVLTF.

There are a few counts of this clone. The genes are TRBV7-2 and TRBJ2-1; 14 positions agree with TRBD2. Trimming took 5 bases from V and 9 from J; bases not matched to a gene: 9. The CDR3 has 16 residues. Germline CDR1 SGHTA, CDR2 FQGNSA. This CDR3 is CASSPGTSGSVGEQFF. The CDR3 DNA is TGTGCCAGCAGCCCTGGGACTAGCGGGAGCGTCGGTGAGCAGTTCTTC.

This chain uses TRBV4-1 with TRBJ2-7, with D possibly matching TRBD1 (5 bases). CDR1 is MGHRA and CDR2 is YSYEKL in the germline V gene. V lost 4 bases, J lost 3 bases, and 10 bases lay in between. The length of the CDR3 is 13 residues. This chain's CDR3 is CASSLGLDYEQYF. CDR3 in DNA: TGCGCCAGCAGCCTGGGGCTAGACTACGAGCAGTACTTC.

This clone appeared once. V and J are TRBV6-1 and TRBJ1-1; no definite D call. Germline V gives CDR1 MNHNS, CDR2 SASEGT. The CDR3 runs to 15 residues. Trimming took off 6 bases at V and 1 base at J, with 15 bases between the two ends. The CDR3, as DNA: TGTGCCAGCAGAGACCCTAGTTTTCCGAACACTGAAGCTTTCTTT. Amino acids: CASRDPSFPNTEAFF.

The V call is TRBV5-4, the J call TRBJ1-2, with unresolved D. CDR3 length: 14 residues. CDR1 is SGHNT, CDR2 YYREEE, per germline (reference sequence). Trimming took 4 bases from V and 8 from J, leaving 18 bases between them. In DNA, the CDR3 is TGTGCCAGCAGCCTGGACGGGTCGACTTTCGGCTACACCTTC. Amino acid sequence: CASSLDGSTFGYTF.

The chain has TRBV5-1 and TRBJ1-1; 11 bases are a match to TRBD1. Trimming cost V 4 bases and J 4 bases; bases outside gene matches: 9. From germline, CDR1 is SGHRS and CDR2 YFSETQ. The CDR3 loop spans 16 amino acids. CDR3 loop: CASSINVGTGGTEAFF. In DNA form, the CDR3 reads TGCGCCAGCAGCATAAACGTCGGGACAGGGGGCACTGAAGCTTTCTTT.

The rearrangement joins TRBV28 to TRBJ2-7, with D tentatively TRBD2 (7 bases). The CDR3 runs 13 residues. Germline assignment: CDR1 MDHEN and CDR2 SYDVKM. Trimming cost V 7 bases and J 6 bases, with 16 bases left between them. This CDR3 is CASKGGRWSEQYF. The CDR3 DNA reads as TGTGCCAGCAAGGGGGGGCGCTGGAGCGAGCAGTACTTC.

The chain employs TRBV6-5 and TRBJ1-1; 7 bases fit TRBD1. Germline CDR1 and CDR2: MNHEY and SVGAGI. The CDR3 totals 14 residues. The V gene end was trimmed by 5 bases and the J gene end by 3 bases; junction bases not matched to a gene: 6. The CDR3 DNA reads TGTGCCAGCAGTCGGCGCACAGGGGACACTGAAGCTTTCTTT. Protein sequence: CASSRRTGDTEAFF.

The chain couples TRBV10-3 to TRBJ2-5; 10 bases map to TRBD1. The germline V gene has CDR1 ENHRY and CDR2 SYGVKD. The CDR3 has 18 residues. J gave up 5 bases and V 2 bases, and 14 bases lay outside the gene matches. This chain's CDR3 is CAISEPHGTGDPGETQYF. The CDR3 DNA is TGTGCCATCAGTGAGCCCCACGGGACAGGGGACCCTGGGGAGACCCAGTACTTC.

The chain employs TRBV7-8 and TRBJ2-5; 10 bases are a match to TRBD1. J lost 2 bases, V lost 10 bases, and 10 bases had no gene match. CDR1 SGHVS and CDR2 FQNEAQ come from the germline V gene. The CDR3 is made up of 15 amino acids. In DNA, the CDR3 is TGTGCCAAACGCGCCACGGACAGGGGGCAAGAGACCCAGTACTTC. Translation: CAKRATDRGQETQYF.

The rearrangement links TRBV7-9 to TRBJ2-1, with 7 nucleotides matching TRBD1. The CDR3 runs 15 residues. In germline, CDR1 is SEHNR, CDR2 FQNEAQ (reference sequence). J was trimmed by 4 bases and V by 2 bases; bases with no gene match: 5. The CDR3 loop reads CASSLLGQPYNEQFF. The CDR3 region has the DNA TGTGCCAGCAGCTTACTGGGACAGCCATACAATGAGCAGTTCTTC.

This chain connects TRBV5-1 to TRBJ2-5; 8 nucleotides agree with TRBD1. With 4 bases clipped from V and 4 bases from J, the junction kept 9 bases outside the gene matches. Germline-derived CDR1 and CDR2 are SGHRS and YFSETQ. This CDR3 has 15 amino acids. The CDR3 loop reads CASSKTGESTETQYF. CDR3 nucleotide sequence: TGCGCCAGCAGCAAGACAGGGGAATCAACAGAGACCCAGTACTTC.

In its sample, this clone was seen a few times. Other DNA variants within this sample encode the same CDR3. V is TRBV9 and J is TRBJ2-3; 8 bases match TRBD2. Germline trimming cut 4 bases from V and 3 bases from J; bases unmatched to any gene: 10. Germline V gene sequence: CDR1 SGDLS, CDR2 YYNGEE. CDR3 length equals 16 residues. The CDR3 loop is CASSPRTSLLTDTQYF. For the CDR3, the DNA is TGTGCCAGCAGCCCGAGGACTAGCCTCCTGACAGATACGCAGTATTTT. Using reference TRBV9 and TRBJ2-3 for the parts outside the CDR3, the full variable domain is DSGVTQTPKHLITATGQRVTLRCSPRSGDLSVYWYQQSLDQGLQFLIQYYNGEERAKGNILERFSAQQFPDLHSELNLSSLELGDSALYFCASSPRTSLLTDTQYFGPGTRLTVL.

This clone was found once. The chain uses TRBV5-6 and TRBJ1-6, with 7 bases identical to TRBD1. J gave up 10 bases and V 1 base, and 5 bases lay outside the gene matches. CDR1 SGHDT and CDR2 YYEEEE come from the germline V gene. This CDR3 spans 14 amino acids. Written as DNA, the CDR3 is TGTGCCAGCAGCTTGACAGGGGATTACTCACCCCTCCACTTT. It is translated as CASSLTGDYSPLHF.